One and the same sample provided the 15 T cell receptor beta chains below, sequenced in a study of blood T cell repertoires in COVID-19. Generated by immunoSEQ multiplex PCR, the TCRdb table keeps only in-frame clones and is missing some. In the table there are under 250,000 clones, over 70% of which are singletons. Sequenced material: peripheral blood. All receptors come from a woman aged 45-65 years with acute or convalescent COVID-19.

The CDR3 DNA reads as TGTGCCAGTAGTATCAGTCCGGGTGGCTACGCCTACGAGCAGTACTTC. Encoded protein: CASSISPGGYAYEQYF. The gene calls are TRBV19 and TRBJ2-7, with D hard to call. CDR1 and CDR2 (germline): LNHDA, SQIVND (reference sequence). V shed 3 bases and J shed 2 bases, with 17 bases lying between them. This CDR3 is built from 16 residues.

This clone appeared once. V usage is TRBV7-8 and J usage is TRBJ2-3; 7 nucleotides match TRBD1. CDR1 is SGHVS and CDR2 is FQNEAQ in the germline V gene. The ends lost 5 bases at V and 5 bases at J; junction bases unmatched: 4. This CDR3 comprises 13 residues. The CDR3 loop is CASSLSGGDTQYF. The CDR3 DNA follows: TGTGCCAGCAGCCTCTCAGGGGGAGATACGCAGTATTTT.

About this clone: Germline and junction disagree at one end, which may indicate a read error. CDR3 residues: CASILQGDGNTEAFF. CDR3 DNA sequence: TGTGCCAGCATCTTACAGGGGGATGGGAACACTGAAGCTTTCTTT. The rearrangement uses TRBV7-9 and TRBJ1-1, with 8 bases identical to TRBD1. CDR3 length equals 15 residues. Germline CDR1 is SEHNR and CDR2 is FQNEAQ (reference sequence).

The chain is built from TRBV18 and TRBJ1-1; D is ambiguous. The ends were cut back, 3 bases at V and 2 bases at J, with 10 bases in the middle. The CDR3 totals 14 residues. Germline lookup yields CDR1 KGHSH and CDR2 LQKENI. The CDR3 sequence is CASSPGGFNTEAFF. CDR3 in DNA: TGTGCCAGCTCACCGGGAGGGTTCAACACTGAAGCTTTCTTT.

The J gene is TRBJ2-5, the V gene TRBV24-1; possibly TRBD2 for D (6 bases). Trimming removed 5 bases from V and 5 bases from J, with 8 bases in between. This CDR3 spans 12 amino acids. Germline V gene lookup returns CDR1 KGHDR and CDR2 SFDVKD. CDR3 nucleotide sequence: TGTGCCACCAGTGGCGGGATTGAGACCCAGTACTTC. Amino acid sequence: CATSGGIETQYF.

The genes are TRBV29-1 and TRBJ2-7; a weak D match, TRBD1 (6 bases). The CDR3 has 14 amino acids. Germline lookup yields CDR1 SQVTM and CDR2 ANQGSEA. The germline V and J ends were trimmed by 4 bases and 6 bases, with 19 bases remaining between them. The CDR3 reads CSVVSPGQSGEQYF. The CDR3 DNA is TGCAGCGTTGTTTCCCCTGGACAGTCTGGCGAGCAGTACTTC.

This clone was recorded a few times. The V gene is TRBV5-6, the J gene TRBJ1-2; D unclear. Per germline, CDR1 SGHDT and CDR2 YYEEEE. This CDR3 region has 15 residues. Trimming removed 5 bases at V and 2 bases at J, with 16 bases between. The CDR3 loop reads CASSPGPVVNYGYTF. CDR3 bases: TGTGCCAGCAGTCCGGGTCCAGTCGTAAACTATGGCTACACCTTC.

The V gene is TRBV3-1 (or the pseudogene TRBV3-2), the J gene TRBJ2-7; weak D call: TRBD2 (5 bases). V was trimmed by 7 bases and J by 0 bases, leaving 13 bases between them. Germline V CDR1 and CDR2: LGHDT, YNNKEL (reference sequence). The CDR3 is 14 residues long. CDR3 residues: CASKGGLSSYEQYF. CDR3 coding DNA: TGTGCCAGCAAGGGCGGGTTGAGCTCCTACGAGCAGTACTTC.

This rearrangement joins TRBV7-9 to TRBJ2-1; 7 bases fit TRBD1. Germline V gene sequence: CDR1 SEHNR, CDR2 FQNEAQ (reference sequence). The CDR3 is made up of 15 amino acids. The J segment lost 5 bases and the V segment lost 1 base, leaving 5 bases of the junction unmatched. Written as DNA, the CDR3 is TGTGCCAGCAGCTTAGGACAGGGCCCGAACAATGAGCAGTTCTTC. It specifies CASSLGQGPNNEQFF.

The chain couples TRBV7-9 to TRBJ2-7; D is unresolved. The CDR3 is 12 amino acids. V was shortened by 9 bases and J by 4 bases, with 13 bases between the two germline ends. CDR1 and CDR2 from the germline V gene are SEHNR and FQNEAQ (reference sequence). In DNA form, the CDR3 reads TGTGCCAGTCGGAGTAACGGTTACGAGCAGTACTTC. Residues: CASRSNGYEQYF.

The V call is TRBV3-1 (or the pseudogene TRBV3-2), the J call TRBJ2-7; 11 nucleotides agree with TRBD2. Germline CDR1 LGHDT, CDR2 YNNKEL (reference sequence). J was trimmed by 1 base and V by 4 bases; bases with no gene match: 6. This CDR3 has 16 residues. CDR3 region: CASSLRTSGPSYEQYF. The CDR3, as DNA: TGTGCCAGCAGCCTTCGGACTAGCGGGCCTTCCTACGAGCAGTACTTC.

The CDR3 protein is CASSPPGFGLDEQYF. CDR3 coding DNA: TGTGCCAGCAGCCCACCGGGGTTTGGCCTCGACGAGCAGTACTTC. This chain links TRBV5-6 with TRBJ2-7, with D possibly matching TRBD2 (5 bases). This CDR3 has 15 amino acids. Trimming shortened V by 4 bases and J by 5 bases, and 19 bases separated the two germline ends. Germline CDR1 is SGHDT and CDR2 is YYEEEE.

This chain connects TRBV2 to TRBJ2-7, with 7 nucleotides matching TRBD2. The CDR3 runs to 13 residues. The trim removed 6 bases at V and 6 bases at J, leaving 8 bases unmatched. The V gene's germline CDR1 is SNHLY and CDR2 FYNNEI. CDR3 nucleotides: TGTGCCAGCAGCCATGTGCTAGCGGTCGAGCAGTACTTC. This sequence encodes CASSHVLAVEQYF.

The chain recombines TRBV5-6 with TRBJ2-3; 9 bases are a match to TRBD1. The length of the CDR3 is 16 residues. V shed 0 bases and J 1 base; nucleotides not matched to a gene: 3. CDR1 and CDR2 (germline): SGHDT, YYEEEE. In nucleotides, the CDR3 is TGTGCCAGCAGCTTGGTAGACAGGGGGGGCACAGATACGCAGTATTTT. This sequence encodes CASSLVDRGGTDTQYF. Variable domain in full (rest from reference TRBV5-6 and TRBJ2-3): DAGVTQSPTHLIKTRGQQVTLRCSPKSGHDTVSWYQQALGQGPQFIFQYYEEEERQRGNFPDRFSGHQFPNYSSELNVNALLLGDSALYLCASSLVDRGGTDTQYFGPGTRLTVL.

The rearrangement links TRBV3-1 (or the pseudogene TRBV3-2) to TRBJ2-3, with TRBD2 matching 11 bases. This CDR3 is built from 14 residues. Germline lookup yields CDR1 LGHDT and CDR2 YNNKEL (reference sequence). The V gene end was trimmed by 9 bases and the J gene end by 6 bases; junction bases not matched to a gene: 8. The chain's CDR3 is CASRTSGRGDTQYF. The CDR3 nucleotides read TGTGCCAGTAGAACTAGCGGGAGAGGTGATACGCAGTATTTT.